These 3 T cell receptor beta chains came from one sample sequenced in a study of T-cell memory formation after mild COVID-19. TCRdb re-called the 5' RACE reads with MiXCR, one entry per CDR3 protein. The sample yields about 560,000 distinct CDR3 sequences, about a sixth seen once. Sequencing was carried out using PBMCs or a T cell subset sorted from them (not recorded which). These receptors originate from an adult woman who had mild COVID-19 (a few samples of this study predate the infection). Cell type and time point are not known.

This clonotype was counted between two and nine times. CDR3 region: CASSLPGAAVGNTIYF. CDR3 bases: TGTGCCAGCAGTCTGCCCGGGGCAGCCGTTGGAAACACCATATATTTT. The rearrangement uses TRBV12-3 or TRBV12-4 and TRBJ1-3, with D perhaps TRBD1 (5 bases). The V gene lost 5 bases and the J gene lost 3 bases, with 17 bases spanning the gap. CDR3 length equals 16 residues.

The chain links TRBV12-3 or TRBV12-4 to TRBJ2-1; 8 bases line up with TRBD2. The length of the CDR3 is 15 residues. With 6 bases clipped from V and 4 bases from J, the junction kept 8 bases outside the gene matches. This CDR3 is CASSLSGRRYNEQFF. The DNA of the CDR3 is TGTGCCAGCAGCCTCAGCGGGAGAAGGTACAATGAGCAGTTCTTC.

The chain is built from TRBV7-8 and TRBJ2-3; TRBD2 aligns across 8 bases. The CDR3 spans 17 residues. Per germline, CDR1 SGHVS and CDR2 FQNEAQ. V trimming: 5 bases; J trimming: 5 bases; junction bases outside the gene matches: 15. The CDR3 bases are TGTGCCAGCAGCAGAGATGGGACTAGGAGAGGAGGAGATACGCAGTATTTT. This codes for CASSRDGTRRGGDTQYF.